This TCR beta chain was observed in a study of regulatory T cells in long-lasting Graves disease. Researchers made TCR beta libraries by using iRepertoire HTBI primers and running Arm-PCR on CDR3 regions. In TCRdb, the multiplex PCR reads were re-called with MiXCR into one record per CDR3 protein. This sample has almost 350,000 distinct CDR3 sequences, with around a fifth found just once. This clonotype was counted at least ten times. Described time point: persistent/refractory GD, antithyroid drugs over 5 years with positive TRAb. TCR sequences were obtained from RNA taken from PBMCs. The germline V gene has CDR1 SGHAT and CDR2 FQDESV (reference sequence). With 2 bases removed from V and 0 bases from J, the gap between germline ends came to 10 bases. CDR3 length: 16 amino acids.

V usage is TRBV11-1 and J usage is TRBJ2-2, with D hard to call. This TCR was recovered from a female donor with Graves disease. The sequences come from peripheral blood mononuclear cells (PBMCs), collected when the disease was refractory, from a patient treated with antithyroid drugs. CDR3 nucleotide sequence: TGTGCCAGCAGCTTATTTGGAGTGGCGAACACCGGGGAGCTGTTTTTT. Protein product: CASSLFGVANTGELFF.